The 24 T cell receptor beta chains listed next were all sequenced from one sample in a study of blood T cell repertoires in COVID-19. The protocol was immunoSEQ multiplex PCR, while the TCRdb copy is restricted to in-frame clones and leaves out a portion. The table has around 140,000 clones, approximately 88% seen once. Sequencing was performed on peripheral blood. These receptors all come from a human donor in a cohort sampled during active COVID-19.

This chain links TRBV5-8 with TRBJ2-3, with 8 bases lining up with TRBD1. The CDR3 loop spans 14 amino acids. Germline assignment: CDR1 SGHTS and CDR2 YDEGEE. The junction had 2 bases not matched to a gene; V was cut back by 4 bases and J by 1 base. The CDR3 protein is CASSMDRGTDTQYF. The CDR3 nucleotides are TGTGCCAGCAGCATGGACAGGGGCACAGATACGCAGTATTTT.

The J gene is TRBJ1-2, the V gene TRBV12-5, with D perhaps matching TRBD1 (6 bases). CDR3 length equals 15 residues. The germline V gene encodes CDR1 LGHNT and CDR2 FRNRAP. V lost 0 bases and J lost 3, with 11 bases in between. The CDR3 is CASGLVAGTHYGYTF. The CDR3 DNA sequence: TGTGCTAGTGGTTTGGTTGCTGGGACACACTATGGCTACACCTTC.

This rearrangement joins TRBV27 to TRBJ1-1, with D uncertain. Germline assignment: CDR1 MNHEY and CDR2 SMNVEV (reference sequence). The V end lost 6 bases, the J end lost 4 bases, and 9 bases lay between the germline ends. CDR3 length: 12 residues. As DNA, the CDR3 is TGTGCCAGCAGCGCGGTGGGCACTGAAGCTTTCTTT. Its translation is CASSAVGTEAFF.

The chain joins TRBV18 to TRBJ2-3, with TRBD1 as a possible D gene (5 bases). Germline CDR1 reads KGHSH; CDR2 reads LQKENI. The CDR3 extends over 16 amino acids. V shed 1 base and J shed 2 bases, with 13 bases lying between them. CDR3 nucleotides: TGTGCCAGCTCACCACAGGGGCGCCTTAACACAGATACGCAGTATTTT. As protein: CASSPQGRLNTDTQYF.

The V gene is TRBV4-1, the J gene TRBJ1-1; weak D call: TRBD1 (5 bases). Germline V gene lookup returns CDR1 MGHRA and CDR2 YSYEKL. Between the trimmed V and J ends, which lost 3 bases and 6 bases, there was a span of 17 bases. The CDR3 has 15 residues. CDR3 nucleotide sequence: TGCGCCAGCAGCCAGGGCAGAAGGGAAGGGGCTGAAGCTTTCTTT. It specifies CASSQGRREGAEAFF.

The chain joins TRBV3-1 (or the pseudogene TRBV3-2) to TRBJ1-1; no definite D call. The V and J ends lost 2 bases and 10 bases respectively, with 8 bases between them. The CDR3 consists of 11 residues. Per germline, CDR1 LGHDT and CDR2 YNNKEL (reference sequence). CDR3 loop: CASSQTERAFF. As DNA, the CDR3 is TGTGCCAGCAGCCAAACCGAGAGAGCTTTCTTT.

The CDR3 DNA reads as TGCAGCGTTGAACGCAACAGGTTTTTGGGGGAGACCCAGTACTTC. It specifies CSVERNRFLGETQYF. V and J are TRBV29-1 and TRBJ2-5; perhaps TRBD1 as D (5 bases). V was cut by 2 bases and J by 5 bases, with 18 bases left in between. The CDR3 runs 15 residues. The V gene's germline CDR1 is SQVTM and CDR2 ANQGSEA.

The chain links TRBV27 to TRBJ2-1, with 9 bases matching TRBD2. V lost 3 bases, J lost 4 bases, and 7 bases stayed unmatched. The CDR3 is made up of 16 amino acids. Germline-derived CDR1 and CDR2 are MNHEY and SMNVEV (reference sequence). The CDR3 nucleotides are TGTGCCAGCAGTTTTTTAGCCAGCGGGGGGTACAATGAGCAGTTCTTC. Amino acid sequence: CASSFLASGGYNEQFF.

V and J are TRBV19 and TRBJ1-6; TRBD1 might be the D (5 bases). Trimming shortened V by 7 bases and J by 10 bases, and 17 bases separated the two germline ends. The CDR3 has 14 amino acids. CDR1 and CDR2 (germline): LNHDA, SQIVND (reference sequence). The CDR3 coding sequence is TGTGCCAGTAATTGGAGGGCGACAGTATCACCCCTCCACTTT. Its protein product is CASNWRATVSPLHF.

The chain recombines TRBV5-1 with TRBJ1-1, with 8 positions matching TRBD1. V shed 3 bases and J 6 bases; nucleotides not matched to a gene: 4. The CDR3 consists of 13 residues. Germline CDR1 reads SGHRS; CDR2 reads YFSETQ. The CDR3 here is CASSSQGASEAFF. The CDR3 DNA is TGCGCCAGCAGCTCTCAGGGGGCCTCTGAAGCTTTCTTT.

The chain carries TRBV4-2 and TRBJ1-6; D is uncertain. The germline V gene has CDR1 LGHNA and CDR2 YNFKEQ. This CDR3 contains 19 residues. Trimming removed 0 bases from V and 4 bases from J, with 19 bases in between. CDR3 nucleotides: TGTGCCAGCAGCCAAGATCATAGGTACCCAGCGGGGTATAATTCACCCCTCCACTTT. Translated: CASSQDHRYPAGYNSPLHF.

The V call is TRBV19, the J call TRBJ2-2; possibly TRBD2 for D (6 bases). The germline V and J ends were trimmed by 6 bases and 5 bases, with 13 bases remaining between them. This CDR3 has 14 residues. The germline V gene encodes CDR1 LNHDA and CDR2 SQIVND (reference sequence). CDR3 sequence: CASRWGGETGELFF. Written as DNA, the CDR3 is TGTGCCAGTAGATGGGGAGGCGAAACCGGGGAGCTGTTTTTT.

The CDR3 nucleotides read TGTGCCAGCAGGCCCAGGGGGGTAACTAATGAAAAACTGTTTTTT. It specifies CASRPRGVTNEKLFF. The rearrangement uses TRBV27 and TRBJ1-4; 7 bases are shared with TRBD1. Germline V gene lookup returns CDR1 MNHEY and CDR2 SMNVEV (reference sequence). This CDR3 comprises 15 residues. V gave up 6 bases and J gave up 1 base; unmatched junction bases: 5.

The gene calls are TRBV11-1 and TRBJ1-1; no clear D. Germline lookup yields CDR1 SGHAT and CDR2 FQDESV (reference sequence). This CDR3 region has 14 residues. V was shortened by 1 base and J by 1 base, with 7 bases between the two germline ends. CDR3: CASSLGMANTEAFF. Written as DNA, the CDR3 is TGTGCCAGCAGCTTAGGCATGGCGAACACTGAAGCTTTCTTT.

The chain uses TRBV2 and TRBJ1-2, with D possibly being TRBD1 (6 bases). Germline V gene sequence: CDR1 SNHLY, CDR2 FYNNEI. V lost 8 bases and J 2 bases, leaving 12 bases between the germline ends. The CDR3 has 13 amino acids. In DNA, the CDR3 is TGTGCCAGCCAGCAGGGGAGAAACTATGGCTACACCTTC. This codes for CASQQGRNYGYTF.

The chain couples TRBV15 to TRBJ2-7; a possible D gene is TRBD2 (5 bases). The CDR3 length is 15 residues. Germline V CDR1 and CDR2: LNHNV, YYDKDF (reference sequence). V shed 0 bases and J shed 7 bases, with 16 bases lying between them. CDR3 residues: CATSRDLPGKEEQYF. CDR3 coding DNA: TGTGCCACCAGCAGAGATTTGCCGGGGAAAGAGGAGCAGTACTTC.

The V gene is TRBV9, the J gene TRBJ2-3, with 12 bases identical to TRBD2. Germline CDR1 SGDLS, CDR2 YYNGEE. J was trimmed by 6 bases and V by 0 bases; bases with no gene match: 8. The length of the CDR3 is 17 residues. The CDR3 coding sequence is TGTGCCAGCAGCGTAGAGGCTAGCGGGGGGGCCACGGATACGCAGTATTTT. This sequence encodes CASSVEASGGATDTQYF.

The chain combines TRBV5-8 with TRBJ1-2, with 9 bases matching TRBD1. CDR1 and CDR2 from the germline V gene are SGHTS and YDEGEE. The CDR3 contains 13 residues. V gave up 5 bases and J gave up 5 bases; unmatched junction bases: 4. The CDR3 sequence is CASSSDRGYGYTF. The DNA for the CDR3 is TGTGCCAGCAGTTCGGACAGGGGTTATGGCTACACCTTC. The entire variable domain, with the rest obtained from reference TRBV5-8 and TRBJ1-2, is as follows: EAGVTQSPTHLIKTRGQQATLRCSPISGHTSVYWYQQALGLGLQFLLWYDEGEERNRGNFPPRFSGRQFPNYSSELNVNALELEDSALYLCASSSDRGYGYTFGSGTRLTVV.

This clone was recorded a few times. This chain links TRBV18 with TRBJ1-1; D gene unclear. V shed 1 base and J shed 0 bases, with 6 bases lying between them. Germline V gene lookup returns CDR1 KGHSH and CDR2 LQKENI. CDR3 size: 14 residues. CDR3 in amino acids: CASSPRQMNTEAFF. CDR3 coding DNA: TGTGCCAGCTCACCACGTCAGATGAACACTGAAGCTTTCTTT.

This chain connects TRBV19 to TRBJ1-5; D uncertain. The CDR3 length is 12 residues. V lost 6 bases and J 1 base, leaving 4 bases between the germline ends. Germline V gene sequence: CDR1 LNHDA, CDR2 SQIVND (reference sequence). CDR3 region: CASRESNQPQHF. CDR3 sequence (DNA): TGTGCCAGTAGGGAGAGCAATCAGCCCCAGCATTTT.

V and J are TRBV9 and TRBJ2-5, with 12 bases aligning to TRBD1. The V and J ends lost 0 bases and 3 bases, in that order; junction bases with no gene match: 6. CDR3 length: 17 residues. CDR1 and CDR2 (germline): SGDLS, YYNGEE. In nucleotides, the CDR3 is TGTGCCAGCAGCGTAGGGGGGACAGGGGGCCCAAAAGAGACCCAGTACTTC. This codes for CASSVGGTGGPKETQYF. The complete variable domain, with remaining parts taken from reference TRBV9 and TRBJ2-5, reads DSGVTQTPKHLITATGQRVTLRCSPRSGDLSVYWYQQSLDQGLQFLIQYYNGEERAKGNILERFSAQQFPDLHSELNLSSLELGDSALYFCASSVGGTGGPKETQYFGPGTRLLVL.

CDR3 sequence (DNA): TGTGCCAGTAGTATCTCGACAGTAAGGTCTGGAAACACCATATATTTT. Protein product: CASSISTVRSGNTIYF. This chain links TRBV19 with TRBJ1-3, with TRBD1 as a possible D gene (5 bases). The V end was cut by 3 bases, the J end by 1 base, with 13 bases between. Per germline, CDR1 LNHDA and CDR2 SQIVND (reference sequence). CDR3 length: 16 amino acids.

This chain joins TRBV4-1 and TRBJ2-1; D remains unclear. The CDR3 totals 16 residues. Germline values: CDR1 MGHRA, CDR2 YSYEKL. Trimming removed 0 bases from V and 0 bases from J, with 9 bases in between. The CDR3 DNA sequence: TGCGCCAGCAGCCAAGATCCCCAGGACTCCTACAATGAGCAGTTCTTC. Encoded protein: CASSQDPQDSYNEQFF.

The rearrangement links TRBV7-3 to TRBJ2-3; perhaps TRBD2 as D (7 bases). Germline V CDR1 and CDR2: SGHTA, FQGTGA. The CDR3 extends over 16 amino acids. V lost 0 bases and J lost 6, with 16 bases in between. CDR3: CASSLTFGGAMDTQYF. For the CDR3, the DNA is TGTGCCAGCAGCTTAACGTTTGGGGGGGCGATGGATACGCAGTATTTT. The variable domain in full, with the rest retrieved from reference TRBV7-3 and TRBJ2-3, is GAGVSQTPSNKVTEKGKYVELRCDPISGHTALYWYRQSLGQGPEFLIYFQGTGAADDSGLPNDRFFAVRPEGSVSTLKIQRTERGDSAVYLCASSLTFGGAMDTQYFGPGTRLTVL.